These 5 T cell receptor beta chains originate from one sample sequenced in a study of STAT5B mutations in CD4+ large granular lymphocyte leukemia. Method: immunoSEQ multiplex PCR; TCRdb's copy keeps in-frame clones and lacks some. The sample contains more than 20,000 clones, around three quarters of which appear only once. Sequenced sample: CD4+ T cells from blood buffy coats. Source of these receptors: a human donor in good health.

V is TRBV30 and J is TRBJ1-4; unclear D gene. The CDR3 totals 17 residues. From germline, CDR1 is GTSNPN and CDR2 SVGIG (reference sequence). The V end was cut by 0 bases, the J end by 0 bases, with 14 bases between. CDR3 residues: CAWSVLIGAATNEKLFF. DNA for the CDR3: TGTGCCTGGAGTGTACTCATTGGAGCCGCAACTAATGAAAAACTGTTTTTT.

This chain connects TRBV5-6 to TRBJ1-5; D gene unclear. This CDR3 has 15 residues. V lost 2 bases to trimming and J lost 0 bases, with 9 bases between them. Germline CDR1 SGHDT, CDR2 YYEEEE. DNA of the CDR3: TGTGCCAGCAGCTTCGGTGAGATTAGCAATCAGCCCCAGCATTTT. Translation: CASSFGEISNQPQHF.

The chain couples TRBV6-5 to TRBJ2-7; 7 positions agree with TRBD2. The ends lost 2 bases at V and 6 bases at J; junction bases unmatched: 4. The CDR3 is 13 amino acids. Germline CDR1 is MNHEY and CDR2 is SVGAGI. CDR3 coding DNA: TGTGCCAGCAGTTACATGGGAGGGGCCGAGCAGTACTTC. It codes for CASSYMGGAEQYF.

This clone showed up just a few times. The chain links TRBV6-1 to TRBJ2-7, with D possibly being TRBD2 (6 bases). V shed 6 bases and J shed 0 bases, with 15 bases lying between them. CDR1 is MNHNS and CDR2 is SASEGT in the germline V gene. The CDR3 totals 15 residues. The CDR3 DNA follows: TGTGCCAGCAGGCAACCGGGACTGGACTCCTACGAGCAGTACTTC. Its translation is CASRQPGLDSYEQYF.

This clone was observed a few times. Here the CDR3 reads CASSLLDSTNQPQHF. Written as DNA, the CDR3 is TGCGCCAGCAGTCTTCTAGACAGTACCAATCAGCCCCAGCATTTT. The V and J genes are TRBV23-1 and TRBJ1-5; TRBD1 is a possible D gene (5 bases). TRBV23-1 is annotated as an ORF whose role is uncertain. V dropped 4 bases and J dropped 3 bases, with 13 bases sitting between them. The CDR3 sequence is 15 residues long.